This T cell receptor (beta chain) was profiled in a study of early T cells in non-severe SARS-CoV-2 infection. Study-level background: Sequencing of unsorted whole blood was done on bulk RNA, leaving chains unpaired. Study conclusions and caveats: Missing private and CD4 specificities, VDJdb matching favored anti-spike CD8 responses.

The TCR library protocol was used to attach unique molecular identifiers. These identifiers were attached to individual cDNA molecules. From the 5' RACE reads, TCRdb called clonotypes with MiXCR, one entry per CDR3 protein. Of 87,000 or so distinct CDR3 sequences listed, approximately 15% are singletons. CDR3 length: 17 amino acids. V dropped 4 bases and J dropped 0; count of bases not matched to a gene: 6. Germline lookup yields CDR1 SGHRS and CDR2 YFSETQ. In regard to this clonotype: Its specificity is unknown.

The sample taken for sequencing was whole blood. The source is an adult who was a healthcare worker with PCR-confirmed SARS-CoV-2 infection or an uninfected control (not recorded which). J is TRBJ2-7 and V is TRBV5-1; 14 nucleotides line up with TRBD2. CDR3 sequence: CASSLWTSGGTSYEQYF. As DNA, the CDR3 is TGCGCCAGCAGCCTCTGGACTAGCGGGGGGACCTCCTACGAGCAGTACTTC.